This TCR beta chain was identified in a study of CD8 T cells in Susac syndrome. At the level of the study: Patients with Susac syndrome were therapy-naive, treated with corticosteroids, or treated with intravenous immunoglobulin alone when blood was collected.

With random hexamers, reverse transcription was performed on about 0.5 to 1 ug of RNA. TCR beta CDR3 was amplified by immunoSEQ covering 54 Vbeta and 13 Jbeta. One entry per CDR3 protein, called by TCRdb with MiXCR from the immunoSEQ multiplex PCR reads. The table has some 200,000 distinct CDR3 sequences, roughly 94% seen once. Per the germline V gene, CDR1 is SGDLS and CDR2 is YYNGEE. The CDR3 runs to 12 residues. V dropped 2 bases and J dropped 7 bases, with 10 bases sitting between them. Specimen: CD8+ T cells from PBMCs. The chain uses TRBV9 and TRBJ2-7; D assignment may be TRBD1 or TRBD2 (5 bases each). The TCR sequence derives from a human donor with Susac syndrome. CDR3 region: CASSVIEGEQYF. As DNA, the CDR3 is TGTGCCAGCAGCGTTATCGAGGGGGAGCAGTACTTC. The whole variable domain, filled in from reference TRBV9 and TRBJ2-7, reads DSGVTQTPKHLITATGQRVTLRCSPRSGDLSVYWYQQSLDQGLQFLIQYYNGEERAKGNILERFSAQQFPDLHSELNLSSLELGDSALYFCASSVIEGEQYFGPGTRLTVT.